Presented here are 30 T cell receptor beta chains from one specimen sequenced in a study of T cells after yellow fever vaccination. TCRdb analysed the 5' RACE reads with MiXCR anew, one entry per CDR3 protein. Of a few hundred thousand distinct CDR3 sequences listed, 8.5% to 9% are singletons. Specimen: PBMCs, collected on the day of the first yellow fever vaccination. All receptors derive from a man between 18 and 29 years old who received the YFV17D yellow fever vaccine.

The chain links TRBV5-5 to TRBJ2-7; 7 positions match TRBD1. CDR3 length: 14 amino acids. J gave up 2 bases and V 2 bases, and 4 bases lay outside the gene matches. Germline V gene data show CDR1 as SGHKS and CDR2 as YYEKEE (reference sequence). The DNA for the CDR3 is TGTGCCAGCAGCTTTCAGGGGGATACCTACGAGCAGTACGTC. The encoded protein is CASSFQGDTYEQYV.

The chain is built from TRBV6-2 or TRBV6-3 and TRBJ2-1; 8 bases align to TRBD1. The CDR3 contains 18 residues. V shed 6 bases, J shed 7 bases, and the junction held 20 bases outside the gene matches. CDR1 is MNHEY and CDR2 is SVGEGT in the germline V gene. CDR3 sequence reads: CASRGRPLRTGRGNEQFF. The CDR3 DNA follows: TGTGCCAGCAGGGGACGGCCGTTAAGGACAGGGCGTGGGAATGAGCAGTTCTTC.

This clonotype was counted between two and nine times. V and J are TRBV12-3 or TRBV12-4 and TRBJ2-5, with a weak D call TRBD1 (6 bases). V was clipped by 6 bases and J by 10 bases, with 15 bases between them. The CDR3 runs 12 residues. The CDR3 is CASSHAGASQYF. The DNA of the CDR3 is TGTGCCAGCAGCCACGCAGGGGCTAGCCAGTACTTC.

The chain links TRBV5-4 to TRBJ2-3; tentatively, D is TRBD1 or TRBD2 (5 bases each). Trimming cost V 2 bases and J 2 bases, with 9 bases left between them. Germline CDR1 SGHNT, CDR2 YYREEE (reference sequence). The CDR3 sequence is 14 residues long. The CDR3 DNA sequence: TGTGCCAGCAGCTTTACGGGGACCACAGATACGCAGTATTTT. Translated: CASSFTGTTDTQYF.

The table lists this clonotype with a count of one. The chain combines TRBV6-2 or TRBV6-3 with TRBJ2-1; weak D call: TRBD1 (5 bases). V lost 6 bases to trimming and J lost 0 bases, with 9 bases between them. There are 14 residues in the CDR3. CDR1 and CDR2 from the germline V gene are MNHEY and SVGEGT. The CDR3 region is CASSEQASYNEQFF. DNA of the CDR3: TGTGCCAGCAGCGAACAGGCCTCCTACAATGAGCAGTTCTTC.

The table lists this clonotype with a few counts. The chain employs TRBV7-3 and TRBJ2-1; 10 bases fit TRBD2. Germline lookup yields CDR1 SGHTA and CDR2 FQGTGA. The CDR3 runs to 15 residues. J gave up 6 bases and V 4 bases, and 6 bases lay outside the gene matches. CDR3 amino acids: CASSSQRGGLNEQFF. CDR3 DNA sequence: TGTGCCAGCAGCTCGCAGCGGGGGGGCCTCAATGAGCAGTTCTTC. Supplemented by reference TRBV7-3 and TRBJ2-1, the full variable domain reads GAGVSQTPSNKVTEKGKYVELRCDPISGHTALYWYRQSLGQGPEFLIYFQGTGAADDSGLPNDRFFAVRPEGSVSTLKIQRTERGDSAVYLCASSSQRGGLNEQFFGPGTRLTVL.

This clonotype has more than one count but fewer than ten. This chain connects TRBV7-2 to TRBJ2-3; tentatively, D is TRBD1 (5 bases). Germline lookup yields CDR1 SGHTA and CDR2 FQGNSA. The CDR3 spans 11 residues. V lost 4 bases and J 11 bases, leaving 10 bases between the germline ends. This CDR3 is CASSSGPRQYF. In DNA form, the CDR3 reads TGTGCCAGCAGCTCAGGGCCGAGGCAGTATTTT.

Comments on this clonotype: One end of the junction is discordant with germline, which a read error may explain. The V and J genes are TRBV7-3 and TRBJ1-5; 8 bases map to TRBD1. The CDR3 sequence is 16 residues long. Germline-derived CDR1 and CDR2 are SGHTA and FQGTGA. This CDR3 is CASSLGQEKNNQTQHF. The CDR3 DNA reads as TGTGCCAGCAGCCTGGGACAGGAGAAAAACAATCAGACCCAGCATTTT.

The V call is TRBV5-1, the J call TRBJ2-2; 9 bases line up with TRBD1. The J segment lost 6 bases and the V segment lost 4 bases, leaving 10 bases of the junction unmatched. Germline V gene sequence: CDR1 SGHRS, CDR2 YFSETQ. The CDR3 has 16 residues. CDR3 coding DNA: TGCGCCAGCAGCACCTCCGGGACAGGGTTCGCCGGGGAGCTGTTTTTT. This codes for CASSTSGTGFAGELFF.

The chain combines TRBV19 with TRBJ1-1, with D possibly being TRBD1 (6 bases). Trimming took off 5 bases at V and 2 bases at J, with 15 bases between the two ends. CDR1 and CDR2 from the germline V gene are LNHDA and SQIVND (reference sequence). The CDR3 covers 15 residues. The CDR3 is CASSAWDKANTEAFF. The CDR3, as DNA: TGTGCCAGTAGTGCTTGGGACAAAGCCAACACTGAAGCTTTCTTT. Variable domain in full (rest from reference TRBV19 and TRBJ1-1): DGGITQSPKYLFRKEGQNVTLSCEQNLNHDAMYWYRQDPGQGLRLIYYSQIVNDFQKGDIAEGYSVSREKKESFPLTVTSAQKNPTAFYLCASSAWDKANTEAFFGQGTRLTVV.

This clonotype was detected only a few times. The chain couples TRBV29-1 to TRBJ2-1, with 9 bases lining up with TRBD2. The germline gives CDR1 SQVTM, CDR2 ANQGSEA. This CDR3 region has 15 residues. J lost 2 bases, V lost 7 bases, and 9 bases had no gene match. CDR3 region: CSAKAGGPTYNEQFF. The CDR3 DNA sequence: TGCAGCGCCAAAGCGGGGGGCCCTACCTACAATGAGCAGTTCTTC.

This clonotype was counted at least ten times. This chain links TRBV5-5 with TRBJ2-7; D unclear. Germline CDR1 SGHKS, CDR2 YYEKEE (reference sequence). Trimming removed 0 bases from V and 6 bases from J, with 10 bases in between. This CDR3 comprises 13 residues. CDR3 coding DNA: TGTGCCAGCAGCTTGGTAGGGTTGAGCGAGCAGTACGTC. Translated: CASSLVGLSEQYV.

This chain connects TRBV4-1 to TRBJ2-2; 8 nucleotides line up with TRBD2. The CDR3 totals 18 residues. V was clipped by 0 bases and J by 0 bases; unmatched bases: 6. The germline gives CDR1 MGHRA, CDR2 YSYEKL. This CDR3 is CASSQDRRAGANTGELFF. DNA for the CDR3: TGCGCCAGCAGCCAAGATCGAAGAGCGGGGGCGAACACCGGGGAGCTGTTTTTT.

This clonotype was seen a few times. The gene calls are TRBV7-3 and TRBJ2-1; 9 bases align to TRBD1. The CDR3 is 16 amino acids. Germline trimming cut 4 bases from V and 9 bases from J; bases unmatched to any gene: 13. CDR1 SGHTA and CDR2 FQGTGA come from the germline V gene. The CDR3 region is CASSSIPGQGRGEQFF. The CDR3 coding sequence is TGTGCCAGCAGCTCAATACCGGGACAGGGTAGGGGTGAGCAGTTCTTC.

About this clonotype itself: A read error may be the cause here, since a much bigger clone is one base away. The genes are TRBV12-3 or TRBV12-4 and TRBJ2-1; D might be TRBD2 (7 bases). The CDR3 extends over 14 amino acids. Trimming cost V 5 bases and J 10 bases, with 18 bases left between them. CDR3 sequence reads: CASSTRWGGGEQFF. The DNA of the CDR3 is TGTGCCAGCAGTACCCGTTGGGGGGGCGGCGAGCAGTTCTTC.

This clonotype was counted between two and nine times. The rearrangement links TRBV20-1 to TRBJ2-5; TRBD2 aligns across 12 bases. CDR1 and CDR2 (germline): DFQATT, SNEGSKA (reference sequence). Trimming removed 4 bases from V and 0 bases from J; junction bases left unmatched: 9. The length of the CDR3 is 17 residues. CDR3: CSAIRLAGVNYQETQYF. The CDR3 DNA follows: TGCAGTGCTATTCGACTAGCGGGGGTAAACTACCAAGAGACCCAGTACTTC.

This clonotype has only a few counts. The chain employs TRBV5-1 and TRBJ2-2; 12 bases align to TRBD2. In germline, CDR1 is SGHRS, CDR2 YFSETQ. Trimming cost V 4 bases and J 3 bases; bases outside gene matches: 4. This CDR3 is 16 amino acids long. CDR3 region: CASSPRLAGDTGELFF. CDR3 nucleotides: TGCGCCAGCAGCCCCAGACTAGCGGGGGACACCGGGGAGCTGTTTTTT.

The CDR3: CASSDRQPDTQYF. The CDR3 DNA follows: TGTGCCAGCAGTGACCGCCAGCCAGATACGCAGTATTTT. V is TRBV6-1 and J is TRBJ2-3; unclear D gene. Germline V CDR1 and CDR2: MNHNS, SASEGT. The CDR3 length is 13 residues. The V and J ends lost 3 bases and 4 bases respectively, with 8 bases between them.

The gene calls are TRBV5-1 and TRBJ1-2; D gene ambiguous. The germline V gene encodes CDR1 SGHRS and CDR2 YFSETQ. The CDR3 has 16 amino acids. Trimming took off 0 bases at V and 6 bases at J, with 18 bases between the two ends. This CDR3 reads CASSLAGTDPMNGYTF. CDR3 bases: TGCGCCAGCAGCTTGGCCGGCACCGACCCTATGAATGGCTACACCTTC.

The chain couples TRBV5-1 to TRBJ2-7, with a weak D call TRBD2 (5 bases). The CDR3 has 15 amino acids. Germline CDR1 and CDR2: SGHRS and YFSETQ. V dropped 3 bases and J dropped 5 bases, with 18 bases sitting between them. This CDR3 reads CASSYGRGERDEQYF. DNA of the CDR3: TGCGCCAGCAGCTATGGACGGGGTGAGAGAGACGAGCAGTACTTC.

CDR3 coding DNA: TGTGCCAGCAGTTACTCGATCGGACAGACTGAAGCTTTCTTT. The encoded protein is CASSYSIGQTEAFF. The chain employs TRBV6-5 and TRBJ1-1, with D perhaps TRBD1 (6 bases). The CDR3 spans 14 residues. From germline, CDR1 is MNHEY and CDR2 SVGAGI. Trimming pared 0 bases from V and 5 bases from J, leaving 10 bases between.

This clonotype was seen a few times. CDR3 region: CASSSPLASGETYEQYF. The CDR3 DNA reads as TGTGCCAGCAGCTCCCCTTTGGCTAGCGGGGAGACCTACGAGCAGTACTTC. V gene TRBV11-2 combines with J gene TRBJ2-7; 9 nucleotides align to TRBD2. J gave up 2 bases and V 4 bases, and 12 bases lay outside the gene matches. This CDR3 is 17 amino acids long. CDR1 is SGHAT and CDR2 is FQNNGV in the germline V gene.

V gene TRBV7-2 combines with J gene TRBJ2-7; D is uncertain. In germline, CDR1 is SGHTA, CDR2 FQGNSA. The ends were cut back, 5 bases at V and 0 bases at J, with 11 bases in the middle. CDR3 size: 14 residues. The CDR3 here is CASSHPGASYEQYF. CDR3 nucleotides: TGTGCCAGCAGCCACCCCGGCGCCTCCTACGAGCAGTACTTC.

In its sample, this clonotype was seen many times. The chain carries TRBV12-3 or TRBV12-4 and TRBJ2-2; D possibly corresponds to TRBD1 (5 bases). This CDR3 is 14 amino acids long. Trimming shortened V by 4 bases and J by 4 bases, and 10 bases separated the two germline ends. The chain's CDR3 is CASSWQGSTGELFF. CDR3 in DNA: TGTGCCAGCAGTTGGCAGGGTAGCACCGGGGAGCTGTTTTTT.

This clonotype was seen many times. This chain uses TRBV15 with TRBJ2-6; D call uncertain. The CDR3 runs to 16 residues. Germline V gene lookup returns CDR1 LNHNV and CDR2 YYDKDF (reference sequence). V was cut by 0 bases and J by 0 bases, with 6 bases left in between. CDR3 in amino acids: CATSRDYGSGANVLTF. CDR3 coding DNA: TGTGCCACCAGCAGAGATTATGGCTCTGGGGCCAACGTCCTGACTTTC.

This clonotype was found a few times. V gene TRBV5-1 combines with J gene TRBJ2-1; D is uncertain. The CDR3 is made up of 16 amino acids. With 4 bases removed from V and 0 bases from J, the gap between germline ends came to 14 bases. CDR1 and CDR2 (germline): SGHRS, YFSETQ. Here the CDR3 reads CASSPTTVSSYNEQFF. In nucleotides, the CDR3 is TGCGCCAGCAGCCCCACAACCGTGAGCTCCTACAATGAGCAGTTCTTC.

The chain recombines TRBV7-8 with TRBJ2-7; 10 bases match TRBD1. The CDR3 is made up of 14 amino acids. Germline CDR1 reads SGHVS; CDR2 reads FQNEAQ. Trimming took 1 base from V and 5 from J; bases not matched to a gene: 2. The CDR3 loop reads CASSLGTGGHEQYV. Here the CDR3 DNA reads TGTGCCAGCAGCTTAGGGACAGGGGGTCACGAGCAGTACGTC.

This clonotype was seen a few times. This rearrangement joins TRBV7-2 to TRBJ2-7, with a weak D call TRBD1 (6 bases). Germline CDR1 SGHTA, CDR2 FQGNSA. V was clipped by 1 base and J by 3 bases, with 10 bases between them. The CDR3 is made up of 14 amino acids. CDR3 loop: CASSLEQGGYEQYF. The CDR3 region has the DNA TGTGCCAGCAGCTTAGAACAGGGTGGCTACGAGCAGTACTTC.

This clonotype was observed a few times. This chain connects TRBV7-2 to TRBJ1-1, with D perhaps TRBD1 (6 bases). Germline values: CDR1 SGHTA, CDR2 FQGNSA. Trimming cost V 2 bases and J 1 base, with 11 bases left between them. The CDR3 sequence is 15 residues long. The CDR3 reads CASSLYRVPNTEAFF. The CDR3 bases are TGTGCCAGCAGCTTATACAGGGTCCCGAACACTGAAGCTTTCTTT.

This sequence joins TRBV7-3 and TRBJ2-5, with no clear D. CDR1 is SGHTA and CDR2 is FQGTGA in the germline V gene. The CDR3 is 13 residues long. Trimming left V 6 bases short and J 7 bases short, with 15 bases between. The CDR3 sequence: CASSLRPHGTQYF. CDR3 in DNA: TGTGCCAGCAGTCTAAGGCCTCATGGGACCCAGTACTTC.